The T cell receptor (beta chain) under discussion was sequenced for a study of cytomegalovirus exposure and HLA in healthy donors. PCR amplification relied on 60 Vbeta primers (plus 13 Jbeta primers). TCRdb's copy holds only in-frame clones and misses some; the assay was immunoSEQ multiplex PCR. Found here are around 110,000 clones, 65% to 75% of them singletons; the top ten hold around 4.9%. A remark on this clone: Antigen specificity is unknown.

Study-level findings and limits: The study carried out a later analysis of TCR beta sequences. It associated some 17,000 of them with specific HLA alleles at a false discovery rate of 0.05. Earlier analysis yielded a pattern in which most TCR beta V segments were productive about 87% or about 30% of the time. In vitro experiments confirmed that a few CMV-associated chains were specific for CMV antigens. The records held CMV serostatus as the only immune exposure information.

The CDR3 extends over 18 amino acids. The V end was cut by 3 bases, the J end by 4 bases, with 24 bases between. The germline V gene encodes CDR1 GTSNPN and CDR2 SVGIG (reference sequence). The genes are TRBV30 and TRBJ1-4; D not certain. What was sequenced was PBMCs. The sequence was obtained from a man aged 25-40 years in good health and CMV-seropositive. The CDR3 DNA follows: TGTGCCTGGAGCTCTAGCCGGAATGAAGTGCGGGGTAATGAAAAACTGTTTTTT. It is translated as CAWSSSRNEVRGNEKLFF.